This T cell receptor beta chain was captured in a study of blood T cell repertoires in COVID-19 (dated by TCRdb to the early 2020s). For context, the study as a whole: Samples covering the acute and convalescent phases of COVID-19 were provided by collaborators in the United States, Italy and Spain. The material from the prospective study consisted of cDNA or gDNA derived from T cells, B-cell-depleted T cells, or PBMCs. The dataset comprised deeply sampled blood TCRbeta repertoires from subjects exposed to, actively infected with, or recovered from COVID-19. The repertoires were released in a freely available public database intended as a resource for research on the immune response to SARS-CoV-2. Samples came from the ongoing ImmuneRACE study (first 160 participants) plus 1,254 subjects from 6 global collaborators. Nearly every sample came with metadata listing a de-identified subject ID, COVID-19 status, age in years and sex. Where HLA class I and class II types were available, the types were taken from metadata supplied by the sample provider, not from assay-based typing. Overall results and qualifications from the work: The quantity of clinical and demographic metadata differed by source and by participant and was supplied without curation.

The immunoSEQ Assay, a bias-controlled multiplex PCR, was used to amplify TCRbeta CDR3 regions from genomic DNA. The authors processed their data as follows. Within the assay, amplification of reference gene primers was used to estimate how many nucleated cells each sample contained. Sequence reads were collapsed and filtered to measure the absolute abundance of every unique TCRbeta CDR3 rearrangement. For each sample, productive Simpson clonality was calculated as the square root of Simpson's diversity index over productive rearrangements. The immuneACCESS repertoire file appears here via TCRdb, limited to in-frame rearrangements. These files lack a portion of the clones; in checked studies, under half of the deficit traces to unresolved V genes, and the cause of the others is not known. V, J and clone size are taken as reported in that table, and D and trimming were inferred from the DNA itself. The sample table records about 32,000 clones; more than 70% of these occur just once. The ten largest clones capture roughly 45% of the sample.

The collaborating institutions used their own protocols to collect whole blood in K2EDTA tubes. For TCRbeta analysis, collaborator samples were shipped as frozen whole blood, as isolated PBMCs, or as DNA extracted from either sample type. Trimming takes 6 bases from V and 6 bases from J, and the germline ends sit 17 bases apart. The germline V gene specifies SGHVS as CDR1 and FQNEAQ as CDR2. The CDR3 holds 14 amino acids from the cysteine to the phenylalanine. Kept here is only the CDR3 DNA, which spans 42 bases and is read in frame from base 1. A remark on this clone: No cognate antigen has been identified for it. Qualities for individual bases were not recorded, and no much larger clone is one base off.

The sequence came from a man aged 60 to 75 with active or convalescent COVID-19. The chain joins TRBV7-8 to TRBJ1-1, with TRBD1 perhaps the D gene, on 6 matching bases. Source material: peripheral blood. Here is the DNA: TGTGCCAGCAGGAAGAACAGGGATTCCCCTGAAGCTTTCTTT. This translates into CASRKNRDSPEAFF.